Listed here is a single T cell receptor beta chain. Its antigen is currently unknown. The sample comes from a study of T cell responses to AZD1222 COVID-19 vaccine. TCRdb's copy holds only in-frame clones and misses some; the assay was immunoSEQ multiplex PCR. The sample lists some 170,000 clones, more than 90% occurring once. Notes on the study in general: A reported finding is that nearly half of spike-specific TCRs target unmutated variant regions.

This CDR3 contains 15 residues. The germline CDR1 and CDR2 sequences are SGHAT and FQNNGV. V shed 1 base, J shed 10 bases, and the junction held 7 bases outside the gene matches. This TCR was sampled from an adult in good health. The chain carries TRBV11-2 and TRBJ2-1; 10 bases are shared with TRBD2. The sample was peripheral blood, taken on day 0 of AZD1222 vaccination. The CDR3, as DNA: TGTGCCAGCAGCTTAGGGACTAGCGGTTACATAGAGCAGTTCTTC. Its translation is CASSLGTSGYIEQFF.